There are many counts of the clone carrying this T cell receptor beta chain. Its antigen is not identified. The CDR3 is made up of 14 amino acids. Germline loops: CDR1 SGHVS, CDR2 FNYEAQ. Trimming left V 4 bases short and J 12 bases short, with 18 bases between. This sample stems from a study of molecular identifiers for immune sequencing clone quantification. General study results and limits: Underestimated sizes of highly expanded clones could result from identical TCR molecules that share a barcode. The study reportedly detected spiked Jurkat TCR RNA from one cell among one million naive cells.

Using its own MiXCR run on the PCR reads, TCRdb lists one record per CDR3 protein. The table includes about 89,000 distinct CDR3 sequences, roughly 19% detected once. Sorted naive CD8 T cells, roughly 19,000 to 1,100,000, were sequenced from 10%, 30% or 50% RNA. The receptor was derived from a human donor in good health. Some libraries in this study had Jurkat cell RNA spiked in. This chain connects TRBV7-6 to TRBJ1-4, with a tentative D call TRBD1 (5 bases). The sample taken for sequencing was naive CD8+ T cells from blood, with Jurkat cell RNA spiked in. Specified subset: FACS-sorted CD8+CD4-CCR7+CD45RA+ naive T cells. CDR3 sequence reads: CASSSGPFGGELFF. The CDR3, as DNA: TGTGCCAGCAGCTCCGGACCCTTCGGGGGAGAACTGTTTTTT.